This T cell receptor beta chain was obtained from a study of CD8+ T cells in alopecia areata. A remark on this clone: Antigen specificity is unknown.

Whole-study results and caveats: Normal scalp had lower clonality than lesional scalp, with alopecia totalis/universalis lesions showing this most strongly. With patients, TCR sharing proved less clear than in mice, a difference possibly related to HLA.

After isolation, RNA underwent reverse transcription to generate cDNA as the sequencing template. Libraries were prepared by immunoSEQ multiplex PCR; TCRdb keeps only in-frame clonotypes and omits some of them. The sample includes about 23,000 clones, roughly 52% of them seen just once. Source material: NKG2D-high CD8+ T cells sorted from blood. The TCR sequence derives from a human donor with alopecia areata.

DNA for the CDR3: TGTGCCAGCAGTTTAAGCGGCCCGACTTCTGAAGCTTTCTTT. Translation gives CASSLSGPTSEAFF. The chain couples TRBV27 to TRBJ1-1; D gene uncertain. The germline V and J ends were trimmed by 2 bases and 6 bases, with 13 bases remaining between them. This CDR3 comprises 14 residues. Germline values: CDR1 MNHEY, CDR2 SMNVEV (reference sequence).